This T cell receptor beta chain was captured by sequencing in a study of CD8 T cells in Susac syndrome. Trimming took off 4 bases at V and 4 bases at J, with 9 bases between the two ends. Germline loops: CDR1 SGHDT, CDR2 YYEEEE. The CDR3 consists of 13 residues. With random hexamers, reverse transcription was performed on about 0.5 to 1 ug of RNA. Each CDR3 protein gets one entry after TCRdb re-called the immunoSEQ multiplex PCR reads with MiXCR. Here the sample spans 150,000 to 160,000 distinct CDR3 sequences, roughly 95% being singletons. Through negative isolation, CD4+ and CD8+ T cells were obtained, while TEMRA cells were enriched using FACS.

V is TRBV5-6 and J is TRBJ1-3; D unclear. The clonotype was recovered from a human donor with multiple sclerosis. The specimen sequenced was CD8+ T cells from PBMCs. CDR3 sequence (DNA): TGTGCCAGCAGCCCTCTTGCCGGAAACACCATATATTTT. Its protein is CASSPLAGNTIYF.